This T cell receptor (beta chain) came from a study of control samples from healthy donors and cancer patients. CDR1 MNHEY and CDR2 SVGAGI come from the germline V gene. V was clipped by 4 bases and J by 10 bases; unmatched bases: 13. CDR3 length equals 15 residues. Profiled with immunoSEQ multiplex PCR; TCRdb holds only in-frame clones, not every one. The table includes about 170,000 clones, over 85% detected once. This sequence joins TRBV6-5 and TRBJ2-1, with 7 positions matching TRBD2. The material sequenced was blood. The TCR was taken from a man aged 30-40 years in good health. The CDR3 coding sequence is TGTGCCAGCAGTTTAGAGGGCTCGGGAGGACGGGAGCAGTTCTTC. Amino acid sequence: CASSLEGSGGREQFF.